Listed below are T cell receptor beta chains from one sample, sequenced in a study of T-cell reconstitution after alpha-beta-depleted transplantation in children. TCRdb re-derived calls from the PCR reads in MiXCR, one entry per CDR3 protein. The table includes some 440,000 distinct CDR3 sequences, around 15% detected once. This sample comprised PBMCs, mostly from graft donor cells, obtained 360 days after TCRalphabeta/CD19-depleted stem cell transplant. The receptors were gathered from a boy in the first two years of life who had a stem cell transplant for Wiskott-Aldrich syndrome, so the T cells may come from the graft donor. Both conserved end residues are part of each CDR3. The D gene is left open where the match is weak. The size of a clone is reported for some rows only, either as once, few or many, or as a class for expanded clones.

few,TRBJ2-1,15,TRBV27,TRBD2,TGTGCCAGCAGTTTAGGAAGCGGGATCTACAATGAGCAGTTCTTC,CASSLGSGIYNEQFF
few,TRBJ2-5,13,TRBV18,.,TGTGCCAGCTCACCAGGGGGCTCAGAGACCCAGTACTTC,CASSPGGSETQYF
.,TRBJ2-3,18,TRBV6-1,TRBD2,TGTGCCAGCAGTGAAGCTCCCTTAGCGGGAGTCTACACAGATACGCAGTATTTT,CASSEAPLAGVYTDTQYF
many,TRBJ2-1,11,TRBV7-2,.,TGTGCCAGCAGCTCAAACAATGAGCAGTTCTTC,CASSSNNEQFF
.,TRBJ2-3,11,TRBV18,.,TGTGCCAGCTCCCCGCTCGTTACGCAGTATTTT,CASSPLVTQYF
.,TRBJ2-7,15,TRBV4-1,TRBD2,TGCGCCAGCAGCCGGCTAGGACTAGCAGACTACGAGCAGTACTTC,CASSRLGLADYEQYF
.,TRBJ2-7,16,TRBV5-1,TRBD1,TGCGCCAGCAGCTTGGTACCCGGGACAGAAACCTACGAGCAGTACTTC,CASSLVPGTETYEQYF
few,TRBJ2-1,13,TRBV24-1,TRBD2,TGTGCCACCAGTGAGCGGGAGACGCGTGAGCAGTTCTTC,CATSERETREQFF
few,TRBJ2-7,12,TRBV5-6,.,TGTGCCAGCAGCTTGGAACTCCGTGAGCAGTACTTC,CASSLELREQYF
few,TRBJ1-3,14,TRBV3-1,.,TGTGCCAGCAGCGAAGGACGTATCGGAAACACCATATATTTT,CASSEGRIGNTIYF
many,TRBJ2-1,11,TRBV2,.,TGTGCCAGCGGGATCTACAATGAGCAGTTCTTC,CASGIYNEQFF
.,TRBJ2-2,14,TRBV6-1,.,TGTGCCAGCAGGACAGTCGGAAACACCGGGGAGCTGTTTTTT,CASRTVGNTGELFF
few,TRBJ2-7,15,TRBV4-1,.,TGCGCCAGCAGCCAAGAGGGACGGAGATCCAACGAGCAGTACTTC,CASSQEGRRSNEQYF
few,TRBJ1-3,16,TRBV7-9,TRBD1,TGTGCCAGCAGCTTAAAGGGACAGGGACCAGATTTCGCCATATATTTT,CASSLKGQGPDFAIYF
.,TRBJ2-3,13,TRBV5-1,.,TGCGCCATCCGAGACGGATTCACAGATACGCAGTATTTT,CAIRDGFTDTQYF
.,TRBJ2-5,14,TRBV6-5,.,TGTGCCAGCAGTTACTCAAACTACCAAGAGACCCAGTACTTC,CASSYSNYQETQYF
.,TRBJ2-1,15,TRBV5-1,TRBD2,TGCGCCAGCAGCTTCCGACTAGCGGACTACAATGAGCAGTTCTTC,CASSFRLADYNEQFF
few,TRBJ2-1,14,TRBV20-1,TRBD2,TGCAGTGCTAGAGACCTAGCGGGAGCTAGTGAGCAGTTCTTC,CSARDLAGASEQFF
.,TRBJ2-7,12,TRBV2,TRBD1,TGTGCCGGGACAGGGGACTCCTACGAGCAGTACTTC,CAGTGDSYEQYF
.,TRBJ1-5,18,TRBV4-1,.,TGCGCCAGCAGCCAAAGTGGCGGGCGGCGGGTTAGCAATCAGCCCCAGCATTTT,CASSQSGGRRVSNQPQHF
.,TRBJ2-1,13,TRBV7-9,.,TGTGCCAGCAGCTTCCCGGCCGATAATGAGCAGTTCTTC,CASSFPADNEQFF
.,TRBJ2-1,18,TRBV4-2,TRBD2,TGTGCCAGCAGCCAAGATCGGACTAGCGGGGATCCCTACAATGAGCAGTTCTTC,CASSQDRTSGDPYNEQFF
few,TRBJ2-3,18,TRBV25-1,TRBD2,TGTGCCAGCAGTGACTATAGACTCCTAGCGGGGGACACAGATACGCAGTATTTT,CASSDYRLLAGDTDTQYF
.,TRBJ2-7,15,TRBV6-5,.,TGTGCCAGCAGTTACTCCCGCGGTTACTATTACGAGCAGTACTTC,CASSYSRGYYYEQYF
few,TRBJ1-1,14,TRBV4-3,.,TGCGCCAGCAGCCACTCATTAGGGCGCACTGAAGCTTTCTTT,CASSHSLGRTEAFF
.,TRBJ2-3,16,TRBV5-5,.,TGTGCCAGCAGCTCGAGGTTGGGCGGGGGCACAGATACGCAGTATTTT,CASSSRLGGGTDTQYF
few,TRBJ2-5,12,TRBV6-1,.,TGTGCCAGCAGTGCTCAACAAGAGACCCAGTACTTC,CASSAQQETQYF
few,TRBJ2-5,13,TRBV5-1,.,TGCGCCAGCAGCATCATCTTCCAAGAGACCCAGTACTTC,CASSIIFQETQYF
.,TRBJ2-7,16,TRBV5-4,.,TGTGCCAGCAGCTCGGGATTCCAGTCGGGTTCCTACGAGCAGTACTTC,CASSSGFQSGSYEQYF
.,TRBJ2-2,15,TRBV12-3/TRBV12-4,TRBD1,TGTGGCAGCAGTTTTACAGGGGTAAACACCGGGGAGCTGTTTTTT,CGSSFTGVNTGELFF
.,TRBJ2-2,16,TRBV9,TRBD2,TGTGCCAGCAGCGTAGGAGCGGGGGTGAACACCGGGGAGCTGTTTTTT,CASSVGAGVNTGELFF
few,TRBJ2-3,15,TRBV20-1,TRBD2,TGCAGTGCTAGCCCTAGCGGGACAGGCACAGATACGCAGTATTTT,CSASPSGTGTDTQYF
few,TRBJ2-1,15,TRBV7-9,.,TGTGCCAGCAGCCCCCCAGGGAACCCTTACAATGAGCAGTTCTTC,CASSPPGNPYNEQFF
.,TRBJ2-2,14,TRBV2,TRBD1,TGTGCCAGCAGTACGGGACAGTGGGGCGGGGAGCTGTTTTTT,CASSTGQWGGELFF
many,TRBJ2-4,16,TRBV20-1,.,TGCAGTGCTAGAGGTCCCGGGAGAATAGCCAAAAACATTCAGTACTTC,CSARGPGRIAKNIQYF
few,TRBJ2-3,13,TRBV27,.,TGTGCCAGCAGTTTGGTGACCACAGATACGCAGTATTTT,CASSLVTTDTQYF
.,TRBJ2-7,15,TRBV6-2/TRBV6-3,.,TGTGCCAGCGTCATATACAGGGTATCTCGCTACGAGCAGTACTTC,CASVIYRVSRYEQYF
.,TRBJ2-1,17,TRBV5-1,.,TGCGCCAGCAGCTCCGACCCGAGGGGACCTTCCTACAATGAGCAGTTCTTC,CASSSDPRGPSYNEQFF
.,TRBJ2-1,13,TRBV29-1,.,TGCAGCGTTTCCAGGCCTTTTTACAATGAGCAGTTCTTC,CSVSRPFYNEQFF
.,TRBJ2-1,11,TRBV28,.,TGTGCCAGCAGAGGTGGGTACGCGCAGTTCTTC,CASRGGYAQFF
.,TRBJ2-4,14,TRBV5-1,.,TGCGCCAGCAGCTTGATGGCAGGTGAAAACATTCAGTACTTC,CASSLMAGENIQYF
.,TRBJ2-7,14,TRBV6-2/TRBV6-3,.,TGTGCCAGCAGTTATACGCGGGGGCCATACGAGCAGTACTTC,CASSYTRGPYEQYF
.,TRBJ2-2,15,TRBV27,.,TGTGCCAGCAACCAGGGGCTGCGGGGCACCGGGGAGCTGTTTTTT,CASNQGLRGTGELFF
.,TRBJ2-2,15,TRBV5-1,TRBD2,TGCGCCAGCAATGGTGTAGCGGGAGAGGTCGGGGAGCTGTTTTTT,CASNGVAGEVGELFF
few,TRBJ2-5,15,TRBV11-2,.,TGTGCCAGCAGCATGGGGCTAACTAGTTCTAAGACCCAGTACTTC,CASSMGLTSSKTQYF
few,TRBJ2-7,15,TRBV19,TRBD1,TGTGCCAGTAGTACCCGAGGACAGGGAGGATACGAGCAGTACTTC,CASSTRGQGGYEQYF
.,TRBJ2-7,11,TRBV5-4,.,TGTGCCAGCAGCACCGGGACAACGGAGTACTTC,CASSTGTTEYF
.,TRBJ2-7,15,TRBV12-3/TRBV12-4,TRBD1,TGTGCCAGCAGTCCCGGACAGGGCTTACCCTACGAGCAGTACTTC,CASSPGQGLPYEQYF
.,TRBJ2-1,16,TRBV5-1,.,TGCGCCAGCAGCCCCAGTAGGACTTCCGGCGGCAATGAGCAGTTCTTC,CASSPSRTSGGNEQFF
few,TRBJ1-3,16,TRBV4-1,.,TGCGCCAGCAGTCACCACAAGGGGGGATTGAGAAACACCATATATTTT,CASSHHKGGLRNTIYF
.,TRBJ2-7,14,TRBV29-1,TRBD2,TGCAGCGTGGGACTAGCGGGAGCCCCCTACGAGCAGTACTTC,CSVGLAGAPYEQYF
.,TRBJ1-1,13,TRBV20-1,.,TGCAGTGCTAGTGCCGAGGGAGACACTGAAGCTTTCTTT,CSASAEGDTEAFF
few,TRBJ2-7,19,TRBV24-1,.,TGTGCCACCAGTGGAGAGACTCCATCCAACCCCACTGCCCCCTACGAGCAGTACTTC,CATSGETPSNPTAPYEQYF
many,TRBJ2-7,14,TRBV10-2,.,TGCGCCAGCACCGAAGTCGCTCCTATTTACGAGCAGTACTTC,CASTEVAPIYEQYF
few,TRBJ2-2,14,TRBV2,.,TGTGCCAGCGGGAAAGAGAGATTAACCGGGGAGCTGTTTTTT,CASGKERLTGELFF
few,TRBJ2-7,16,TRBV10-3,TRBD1,TGTGCCATCAGATCTTGGGGTGGGACAGAAGAATACGAGCAGTACTTC,CAIRSWGGTEEYEQYF
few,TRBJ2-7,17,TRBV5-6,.,TGTGCCAGCAGCAACCCCCCCTCCGGGACGGTACCCTACGAGCAGTACTTC,CASSNPPSGTVPYEQYF
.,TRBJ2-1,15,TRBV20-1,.,TGCAGTGCCCAAGCGACCCTGAGCTCCTACAATGAGCAGTTCTTC,CSAQATLSSYNEQFF
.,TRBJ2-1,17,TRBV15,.,TGTGCCACCAGCCCGACTCTTCTGACAGCCACCTACAATGAGCAGTTCTTC,CATSPTLLTATYNEQFF
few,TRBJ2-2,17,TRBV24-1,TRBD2,TGTGCCACCAGTGATTTCCGACTAGCGGGAAGTACCGGGGAGCTGTTTTTT,CATSDFRLAGSTGELFF